This T cell receptor beta chain derives from a study of blood T cells in healthy people across ages. A second roughly 6 to 12 cycle PCR used barcoded and J-beta primers. Every cDNA was tagged by a template-switch adaptor with 12 random nucleotides. TCRdb ran MiXCR on the 5' RACE reads and lists one entry per CDR3 protein. The sample records roughly 1,700,000 distinct CDR3 sequences, roughly 30% being singletons. For this clonotype: What it binds is not known.

The CDR3 loop spans 15 amino acids. Germline V gene data show CDR1 as WSHSY and CDR2 as SAAADI. The ends lost 3 bases at V and 3 bases at J; junction bases unmatched: 6. The study, taken as a whole, reports: More naive CD4+ cells and higher diversity marked long-lived donors relative to aged donors. Donor CMV infection status was unknown, possibly confounding age-related changes in expanded clonotypes. The study could not conclusively compare naive and antigen-experienced cells, given its unsorted PBMCs.

V gene TRBV10-2 combines with J gene TRBJ2-5; 8 bases match TRBD2. This sequence originates from a woman in her 30s in good health. The sample was blood. The CDR3: CASSELAAYKETQYF. The CDR3 DNA reads TGCGCCAGCAGTGAACTAGCGGCCTATAAAGAGACCCAGTACTTC.